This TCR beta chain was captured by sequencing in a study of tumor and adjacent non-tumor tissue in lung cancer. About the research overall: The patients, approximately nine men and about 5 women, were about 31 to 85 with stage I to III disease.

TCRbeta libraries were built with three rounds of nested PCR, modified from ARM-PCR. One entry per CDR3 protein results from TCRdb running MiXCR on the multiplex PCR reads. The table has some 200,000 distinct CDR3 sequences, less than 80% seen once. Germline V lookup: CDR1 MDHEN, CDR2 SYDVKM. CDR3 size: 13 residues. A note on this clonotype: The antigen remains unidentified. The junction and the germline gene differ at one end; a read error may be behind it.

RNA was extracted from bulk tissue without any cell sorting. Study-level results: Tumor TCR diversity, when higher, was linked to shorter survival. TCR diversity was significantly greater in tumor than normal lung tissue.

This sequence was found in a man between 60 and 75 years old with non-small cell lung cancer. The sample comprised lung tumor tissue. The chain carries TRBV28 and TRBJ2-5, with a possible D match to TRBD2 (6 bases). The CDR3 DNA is TGTGCCAGCAGTTTATGCACGGGGGAGACCCAGTACTTT. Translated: CASSLCTGETQYF.